These T cell receptor beta chains were read from a single sample in a study of identical twins. TCRdb re-called the 5' RACE reads with MiXCR, one entry per CDR3 protein. The repertoire holds fewer than 250,000 distinct CDR3 sequences, with more than 6.5% as singletons. This sample was shared with a second study, whose subject was yellow fever vaccine responses in identical twins.

Input material: memory (CD45RO+) T cells sorted from blood. The receptors here all came from a woman younger than 30 in good health. Each CDR3 is given with its conserved first and last residue. D genes are given only for firm matches. The listing skips clone size in some rows; elsewhere it reads once, few, many or a size class.

D gene	clone size	V gene	J gene	CDR3 DNA	CDR3 protein
NA	few	TRBV20-1	TRBJ2-2	TGCAGTGCATCTCCAGGGGCCACCACCGGGGAGCTGTTTTTT	CSASPGATTGELFF
TRBD1	few	TRBV20-1	TRBJ2-3	TGCAGTGCTCCCGGGACAGGGACAGATACGCAGTATTTT	CSAPGTGTDTQYF
TRBD2	few	TRBV25-1	TRBJ2-1	TGTGCCAGCAGTGAACTAGCGGGAGTCTACAATGAGCAGTTCTTC	CASSELAGVYNEQFF
NA	NA	TRBV7-8	TRBJ1-2	TGTGCCAGCAGCTTAGAGGCTAACTATGGCTACACCTTC	CASSLEANYGYTF
NA	few	TRBV20-1	TRBJ2-2	TGCAGTGCTAGCCGGCAGGTCGCCGGGGAGCTGTTTTTT	CSASRQVAGELFF
NA	few	TRBV6-2/TRBV6-3	TRBJ1-5	TGTGCCAGCAGTTACTCCTTTGGACAGCCCCAGCATTTT	CASSYSFGQPQHF
NA	many	TRBV7-2	TRBJ1-6	TGTGCCAGCAGCTTAGACACCGCCTATAATTCACCCCTCCACTTT	CASSLDTAYNSPLHF
TRBD1	many	TRBV7-9	TRBJ1-1	TGTGCCAGCAGCCCAGACAGGGGTTTCACTGAAGCTTTCTTT	CASSPDRGFTEAFF
TRBD2	many	TRBV28	TRBJ2-5	TGTGCCAGCAGTTCCGGACTAGCGGGAGGCGTAGAGACCCAGTACTTC	CASSSGLAGGVETQYF
NA	NA	TRBV7-2	TRBJ2-7	TGTGCCAGCAGCCTCGACTGGACCACCTACGAGCAGTACTTC	CASSLDWTTYEQYF
TRBD1	many	TRBV6-1	TRBJ2-3	TGTGCCAGCAGTCCTGGGCAGGGGGCCCAACCTAGCACAGATACGCAGTATTTT	CASSPGQGAQPSTDTQYF
NA	few	TRBV27	TRBJ1-6	TGTGCCAGCAGATCCCGGGGCCATAATTCACCCCTCCACTTT	CASRSRGHNSPLHF
NA	NA	TRBV13	TRBJ2-5	TGTGCCAGCAGCACAAATCCCGGGCTTCAGGAGACCCAGTACTTC	CASSTNPGLQETQYF
NA	NA	TRBV5-1	TRBJ2-3	TGCGCCAGCAGCCCCATCGGCGGCTACACAGATACGCAGTATTTT	CASSPIGGYTDTQYF
TRBD2	few	TRBV20-1	TRBJ2-5	TGCAGTGCTTCCCCCATGGGAGGGCGCCAAGAGACCCAGTACTTC	CSASPMGGRQETQYF
NA	few	TRBV18	TRBJ1-1	TGTGCCAGCTCACCACCGGGGACCGGGTCGTACACTGAAGCTTTCTTT	CASSPPGTGSYTEAFF
NA	NA	TRBV11-2	TRBJ1-6	TGTGCCAGCAGCCCCCTACAGAATTCACCCCTCCACTTT	CASSPLQNSPLHF
TRBD1	NA	TRBV20-1	TRBJ2-7	TGCAGTGCTAGGGGCCTACAGGGGCTCGAGCAGTACTTC	CSARGLQGLEQYF
NA	many	TRBV11-2	TRBJ2-7	TGTGCCAGCAGCTTAGTAAAGGGGGGGGCCACTCGGGGCTACGAGCAGTACTTC	CASSLVKGGATRGYEQYF
NA	many	TRBV29-1	TRBJ1-1	TGCAGCGCCCAACTAGGTACGAACACTGAAGCTTTCTTT	CSAQLGTNTEAFF
NA	few	TRBV5-3	TRBJ2-6	TGTGCCAGAAGCTTGGGGGCCGATTGTGGGGCCAACGTCCTGACTTTC	CARSLGADCGANVLTF
NA	NA	TRBV20-1	TRBJ2-7	TGCAGTGCTAACCGGGACGTCTCCTACGAGCAGTACTTC	CSANRDVSYEQYF
NA	many	TRBV20-1	TRBJ2-7	TGCAGTGCTTCCAGTGTCTCCTACGAGCAGTACTTC	CSASSVSYEQYF
TRBD1	few	TRBV7-7	TRBJ2-1	TGTGCTAGCAGCTTAGATCTGAGTGGGACAGATGAGCAGTTCTTC	CASSLDLSGTDEQFF
NA	few	TRBV7-9	TRBJ2-4	TGTGCCAGCAGCACGGGAGGGGGCGCGGGAAACATTCAGTACTTC	CASSTGGGAGNIQYF
NA	few	TRBV20-1	TRBJ2-5	TGCAGTGCTAGAGGGTGGGGGGAGACCCAGTACTTC	CSARGWGETQYF
TRBD2	NA	TRBV11-2	TRBJ2-1	TGTGCCAGCAGCTTAGATCGGAATAGCGGGATTGAGCAGTTCTTC	CASSLDRNSGIEQFF